This T cell receptor (beta chain) was sequenced during a study of cytomegalovirus exposure and HLA in healthy donors. Measured with immunoSEQ multiplex PCR; TCRdb has only the in-frame clones, and not every one. The table includes some 250,000 clones, roughly 86% detected once. The ends lost 8 bases at V and 1 base at J; junction bases unmatched: 3. The CDR3 runs to 14 residues. The V gene's germline CDR1 is MNHEY and CDR2 SVGAGI. This TCR came from a woman in her thirties in good health and CMV-seropositive. Source material: PBMCs. The V and J genes are TRBV6-5 and TRBJ2-7; 12 bases line up with TRBD1. The CDR3 region has the DNA TGTGCCAGCTGGGACAGGGGGCAATCCTACGAGCAGTACTTC. Its translation is CASWDRGQSYEQYF.